The 3 T cell receptor beta chains below were found in one sample sequenced in a study of blood T cell repertoires in COVID-19. Assay: immunoSEQ multiplex PCR; the TCRdb copy retains only in-frame clones and omits some. This table holds about 77,000 clones, 75% to 90% found once. The specimen was peripheral blood. The receptor source for this set is a woman between 65 and 79 years old with acute or convalescent COVID-19.

V usage is TRBV13 and J usage is TRBJ1-2, with 10 bases fitting TRBD1. V lost 5 bases and J lost 7; bases outside the gene matches: 7. Germline V lookup: CDR1 PRHDT, CDR2 FYEKMQ (reference sequence). The CDR3 contains 14 residues. The chain's CDR3 is CASSPGQGLSGYTF. CDR3 in DNA: TGTGCCAGCAGCCCGGGACAGGGGCTTAGTGGCTACACCTTC.

The chain combines TRBV9 with TRBJ1-1; D is unclear. Germline CDR1 and CDR2: SGDLS and YYNGEE. The V gene lost 3 bases and the J gene lost 3 bases, with 18 bases spanning the gap. CDR3 length: 16 residues. The CDR3 spells CASSGVTGGDHTEAFF. The CDR3 DNA reads TGTGCCAGCAGCGGGGTTACGGGAGGAGATCACACTGAAGCTTTCTTT.

The chain is built from TRBV11-3 and TRBJ1-1; the D is unclear. The length of the CDR3 is 15 residues. Germline V gene lookup returns CDR1 SGHNT and CDR2 YENEEA. Deletions cut 0 bases from V and 0 bases from J, with 8 bases between. The CDR3 loop reads CASSLEAGLNTEAFF. CDR3 nucleotide sequence: TGTGCCAGCAGCTTAGAAGCGGGTTTGAACACTGAAGCTTTCTTT.